The 4 T cell receptor beta chains below were found in one sample sequenced in a study of shared clonotypes between healthy human individuals. Profiling relied on immunoSEQ multiplex PCR, and the TCRdb table lists in-frame clones only, not all of them. This table has 1.6 million or so clones, around 97% appearing once. The sample consisted of naive CD4+ T cells sorted from blood. Subset noted: CD45RA+ positively selected. These receptors came from a man younger than 40 in good health.

V is TRBV5-4 and J is TRBJ2-6; 7 bases are shared with TRBD1. The V gene's germline CDR1 is SGHNT and CDR2 YYREEE (reference sequence). V shed 3 bases and J 3 bases; nucleotides not matched to a gene: 12. This CDR3 contains 18 residues. In DNA, the CDR3 is TGTGCCAGCAGCTCGTTTGGGGACAGCTTCGTTGGGGCCAACGTCCTGACTTTC. This encodes CASSSFGDSFVGANVLTF.

The chain combines TRBV11-2 with TRBJ1-2; D is perhaps TRBD1 (5 bases). Trimming removed 4 bases from V and 4 bases from J, with 19 bases in between. The CDR3 length is 16 residues. Germline loops: CDR1 SGHAT, CDR2 FQNNGV. The CDR3 nucleotides read TGTGCCAGCAGCTCACTGGGACCCCGACGGGGCTATGGCTACACCTTC. Translated, it gives CASSSLGPRRGYGYTF. The full variable domain, in which reference TRBV11-2 and TRBJ1-2 provide the parts outside the CDR3, is EAGVAQSPRYKIIEKRQSVAFWCNPISGHATLYWYQQILGQGPKLLIQFQNNGVVDDSQLPKDRFSAERLKGVDSTLKIQPAKLEDSAVYLCASSSLGPRRGYGYTFGSGTRLTVV.

The chain combines TRBV28 with TRBJ1-3; TRBD1 is a possible D gene (5 bases). The V gene's germline CDR1 is MDHEN and CDR2 SYDVKM. Trimming left V 2 bases short and J 5 bases short, with 13 bases between. The CDR3 loop spans 15 amino acids. The CDR3 sequence: CASSLQAGQRNTIYF. The CDR3 DNA sequence: TGTGCCAGCAGTTTACAGGCAGGGCAAAGAAACACCATATATTTT. The entire variable domain, with the rest obtained from reference TRBV28 and TRBJ1-3, is as follows: DVKVTQSSRYLVKRTGEKVFLECVQDMDHENMFWYRQDPGLGLRLIYFSYDVKMKEKGDIPEGYSVSREKKERFSLILESASTNQTSMYLCASSLQAGQRNTIYFGEGSWLTVV.

This chain uses TRBV7-2 with TRBJ2-1; the D gene is possibly TRBD2 (6 bases). Deletions cut 5 bases from V and 9 bases from J, with 14 bases between. The CDR3 runs to 13 residues. From germline, CDR1 is SGHTA and CDR2 FQGNSA. The CDR3 region is CASSPGVGAEQFF. CDR3 nucleotides: TGTGCCAGCAGCCCGGGGGTTGGGGCTGAGCAGTTCTTC. Full variable domain (rest looked up from reference TRBV7-2 and TRBJ2-1): GAGVSQSPSNKVTEKGKDVELRCDPISGHTALYWYRQSLGQGLEFLIYFQGNSAPDKSGLPSDRFSAERTGGSVSTLTIQRTQQEDSAVYLCASSPGVGAEQFFGPGTRLTVL.